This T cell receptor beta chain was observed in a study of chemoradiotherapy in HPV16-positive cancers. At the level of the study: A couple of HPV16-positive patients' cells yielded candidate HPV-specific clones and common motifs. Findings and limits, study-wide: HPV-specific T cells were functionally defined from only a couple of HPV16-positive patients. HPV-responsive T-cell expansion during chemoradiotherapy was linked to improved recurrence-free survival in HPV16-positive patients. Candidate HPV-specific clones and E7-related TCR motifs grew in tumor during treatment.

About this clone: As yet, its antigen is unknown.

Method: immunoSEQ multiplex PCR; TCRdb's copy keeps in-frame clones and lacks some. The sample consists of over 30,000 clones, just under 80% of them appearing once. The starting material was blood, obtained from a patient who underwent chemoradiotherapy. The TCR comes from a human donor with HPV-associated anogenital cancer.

CDR3 DNA sequence: TGTGCCAGCAGCCTCTGGGGCACCATATATTTT. Encoded protein: CASSLWGTIYF. This chain connects TRBV13 to TRBJ1-3, with D unclear. The V end was cut by 5 bases, the J end by 9 bases, with 8 bases between. Per germline, CDR1 PRHDT and CDR2 FYEKMQ (reference sequence). The CDR3 has 11 residues. The full variable domain, completed using reference TRBV13 and TRBJ1-3, is AAGVIQSPRHLIKEKRETATLKCYPIPRHDTVYWYQQGPGQDPQFLISFYEKMQSDKGSIPDRFSAQQFSDYHSELNMSSLELGDSALYFCASSLWGTIYFGEGSWLTVV.